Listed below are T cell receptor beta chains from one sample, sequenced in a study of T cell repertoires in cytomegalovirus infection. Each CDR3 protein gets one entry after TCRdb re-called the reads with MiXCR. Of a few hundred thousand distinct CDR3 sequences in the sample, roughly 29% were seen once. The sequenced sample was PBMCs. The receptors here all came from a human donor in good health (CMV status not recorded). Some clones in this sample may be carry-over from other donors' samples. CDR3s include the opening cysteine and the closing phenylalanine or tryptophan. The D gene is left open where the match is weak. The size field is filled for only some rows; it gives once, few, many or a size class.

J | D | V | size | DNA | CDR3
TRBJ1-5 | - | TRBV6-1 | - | TGTGCCAGCAGGGACGGGGGCCAGCATTTT | CASRDGGQHF
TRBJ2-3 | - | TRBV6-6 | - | TGTGCCAGCAGATACATTCCGTCCGATACGCAGTATTTT | CASRYIPSDTQYF
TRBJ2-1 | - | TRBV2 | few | TGTGCCAGCAGTGTAGCCCTTAGTCAAAACAGGGACTCCTACAATGAGCAGTTCTTC | CASSVALSQNRDSYNEQFF
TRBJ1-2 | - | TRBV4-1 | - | TGCGCCAGCAGCCAAGATCCGACAGGAGGCGGCTACACCTTC | CASSQDPTGGGYTF
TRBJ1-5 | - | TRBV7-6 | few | TGTGCCAGCAGCCAGGAGGGGTTAGGTCAGCCCCAGCATTTT | CASSQEGLGQPQHF
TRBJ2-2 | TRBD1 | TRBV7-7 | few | TGTGCCAGCAGCCCCCGCGGGCAGGGGGCAAGCGGGGAGCTGTTTTTT | CASSPRGQGASGELFF
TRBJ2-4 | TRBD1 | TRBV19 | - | TGTGCCAGTAGTGACACAGGGGGCAAAAACATTCAGTACTTC | CASSDTGGKNIQYF
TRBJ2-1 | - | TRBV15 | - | TGTGCCACCAGCTGGAAGGACCCGGTGGGAGTGGAGCAGTTCTTC | CATSWKDPVGVEQFF
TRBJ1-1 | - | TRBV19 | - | TGTGCCAGTAGTTTTCAGGGGTTTGGGTACGACACTGAAGCTTTCTTT | CASSFQGFGYDTEAFF
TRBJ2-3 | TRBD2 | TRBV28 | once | TGTGCCAGCTGTAGCGGGAGTACAGATACGCAGTATTTT | CASCSGSTDTQYF
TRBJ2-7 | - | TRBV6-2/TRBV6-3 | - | TGTGCCAGCAGTTACGGCGTGGAACAGTACGAGCAGTACTTC | CASSYGVEQYEQYF
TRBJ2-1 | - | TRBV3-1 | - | TGTGCCAGCAGCCAAACTGGGACACGCCTAGGTGGCGAGCAGTTCTTC | CASSQTGTRLGGEQFF
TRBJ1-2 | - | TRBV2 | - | TGTGCCAGCAGTGAAGACGCACCCGTTAACTATGGCTACACCTTC | CASSEDAPVNYGYTF
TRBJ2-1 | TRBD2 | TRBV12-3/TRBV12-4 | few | TGTGCCAGCAGTTTTCTTAGCGGGACCTACAATGAGCAGTTCTTC | CASSFLSGTYNEQFF
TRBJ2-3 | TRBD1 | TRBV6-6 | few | TGTGCCAGCAGTTATACAGGGGGCAAGTATTTT | CASSYTGGKYF
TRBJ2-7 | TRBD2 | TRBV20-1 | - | TGCAGTGCTAGAGAACCCAGCGGGACTACCTACGAGCAGTACTTC | CSAREPSGTTYEQYF
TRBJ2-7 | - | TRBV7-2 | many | TGTGCCAGCAGCTTAGTTCAGGGGTCCGACGAGCAGTACTTC | CASSLVQGSDEQYF
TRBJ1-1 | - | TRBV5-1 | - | TGCGCCAGCAGCTTATTGTCGGGGGCCGAAGCTTTCTTT | CASSLLSGAEAFF
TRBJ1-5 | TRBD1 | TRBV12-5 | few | TGTGCTAGTGGCCAGGGGGCTCGCAATCAGCCCCAGCATTTT | CASGQGARNQPQHF
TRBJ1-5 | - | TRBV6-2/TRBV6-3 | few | TGTGCCAGCAGTAGGTTGGAGATCAATCAGCCCCAGCATTTT | CASSRLEINQPQHF
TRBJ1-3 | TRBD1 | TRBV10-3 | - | TGTGCCACAGGGGACAGGGAATCTTCTGGAAACACCATATATTTT | CATGDRESSGNTIYF
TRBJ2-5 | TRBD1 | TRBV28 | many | TGTGCCGAAAGGGACAGGGGGTTTGAGACCCAGTACTTC | CAERDRGFETQYF
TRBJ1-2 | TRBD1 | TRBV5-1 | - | TGCGCCAGCAGCTCGCCGGGACAGGGATCTTTTCGCTACACCTTC | CASSSPGQGSFRYTF
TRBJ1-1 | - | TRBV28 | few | TGTGCCAGCAGTCTTCCAGGGAGAAACACTGAAGCTTTCTTT | CASSLPGRNTEAFF
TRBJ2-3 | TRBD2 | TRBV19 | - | TGTGCCAGTAGTATAGAAGGTAGCGGGGGGTCAGCGGATACGCAGTATTTT | CASSIEGSGGSADTQYF
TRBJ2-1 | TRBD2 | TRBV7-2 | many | TGTGCCAGCAGCCCCAGGACTAGCGGGAGGGGTGGTGAGCAGTTCTTC | CASSPRTSGRGGEQFF
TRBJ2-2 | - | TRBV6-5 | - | TGTGCCAGCAGTTACTCTCTAGCCCTAAACACCGGGGAGCTGTTTTTT | CASSYSLALNTGELFF
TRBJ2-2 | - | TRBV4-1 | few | TGCGCCAGCAGCCAAGATAACGGGGCCGGGGAGCTGTTTTTT | CASSQDNGAGELFF
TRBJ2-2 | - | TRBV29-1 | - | TGCAGCGCAGGGGAGGGGGACCACACCGGGGAGCTGTTTTTT | CSAGEGDHTGELFF
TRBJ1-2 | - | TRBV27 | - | TGTGCCAGCAGCCCCGGGTGGGGGACCCGAGGGAACTATGGCTACACCTTC | CASSPGWGTRGNYGYTF
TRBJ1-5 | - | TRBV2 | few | TGTGCCAGCAGCTTACCAACCCACGGGGCCCAGCATTTT | CASSLPTHGAQHF
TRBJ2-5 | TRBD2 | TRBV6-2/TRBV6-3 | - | TGTGCCAGCAGTTACGGGACTAGCGGGAGCCGAGAGACCCAGTACTTC | CASSYGTSGSRETQYF
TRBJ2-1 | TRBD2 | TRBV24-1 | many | TGTGCCACCAGTGGGGCCTGGGAGGGCCCGTCCAATGAGCAGTTCTTC | CATSGAWEGPSNEQFF
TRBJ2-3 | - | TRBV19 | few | TGTGCCAGTAGTCCGAAATCGCGGGTTACAGATACGCAGTATTTT | CASSPKSRVTDTQYF
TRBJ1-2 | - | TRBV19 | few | TGTGCCAGTAGTGGACAGAGGGCTAACTATGGCTACACCTTC | CASSGQRANYGYTF
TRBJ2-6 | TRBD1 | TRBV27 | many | TGTGCCAGCAGACAGGGGGCGAGCTCTGGGGCCAACGTCCTGACTTTC | CASRQGASSGANVLTF
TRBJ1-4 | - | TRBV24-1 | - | TGTGCCACCAGTGCGGCAGGGGCTCCTAATGAAAAACTGTTTTTT | CATSAAGAPNEKLFF
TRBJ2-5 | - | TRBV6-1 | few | TGTGCCAGCAGTTGGGATCGGGGCGCGGGGGAGACCCAGTACTTC | CASSWDRGAGETQYF
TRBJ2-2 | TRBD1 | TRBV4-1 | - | TGCGCCAGCAGCCAAGATCCCGACACAGGGGCGGCCGGGGAGCTGTTTTTT | CASSQDPDTGAAGELFF
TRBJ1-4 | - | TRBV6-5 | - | TGTGCCAGCAGGCAGGGAGTAACTAATGAAAAACTGTTTTTT | CASRQGVTNEKLFF
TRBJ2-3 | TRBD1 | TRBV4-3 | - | TGCGCCAGCAGCCAAGATTGGACAGGCAGACGGGATACGCAGTATTTT | CASSQDWTGRRDTQYF
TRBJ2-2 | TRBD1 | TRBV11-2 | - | TGTGCCAGCAGCTCAGGAATACAGGGGCCCGGGGAGCTGTTTTTT | CASSSGIQGPGELFF
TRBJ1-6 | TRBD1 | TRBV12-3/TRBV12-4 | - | TGTGCCAGCAGTTATGGACAGGGGAATTCACCCCTCCACTTT | CASSYGQGNSPLHF
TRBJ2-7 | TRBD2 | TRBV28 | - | TGTGCCAGCAGTTTGGACCCCGGGGGGGGCGGCGAGCAGTACTTC | CASSLDPGGGGEQYF
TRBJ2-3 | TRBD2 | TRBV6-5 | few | TGTGCCAGCAGTCTAGCGGGAAAAGATACGCAGTATTTT | CASSLAGKDTQYF
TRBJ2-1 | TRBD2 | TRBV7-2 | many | TGTGCCAGCAGCCGTGGAGCGGGAGCCTACAATGAGCAGTTCTTC | CASSRGAGAYNEQFF
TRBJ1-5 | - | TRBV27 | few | TGTGCCAGCAGTCTTCAGGGGCGTCAGCCCCAGCATTTT | CASSLQGRQPQHF
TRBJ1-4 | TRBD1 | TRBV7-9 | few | TGTGCCAGCAGCGGCCAGCGGACAGGGGATTATAATGAAGAACTGTTTTTT | CASSGQRTGDYNEELFF
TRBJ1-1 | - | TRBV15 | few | TGTGCCACCAGCACGGACATTTCCACTGAAGCTTTCTTT | CATSTDISTEAFF
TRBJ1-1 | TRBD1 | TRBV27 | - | TGTGCCAGCAGTCCATGGACAGGGAGAGCTGAAGCTTTCTTT | CASSPWTGRAEAFF